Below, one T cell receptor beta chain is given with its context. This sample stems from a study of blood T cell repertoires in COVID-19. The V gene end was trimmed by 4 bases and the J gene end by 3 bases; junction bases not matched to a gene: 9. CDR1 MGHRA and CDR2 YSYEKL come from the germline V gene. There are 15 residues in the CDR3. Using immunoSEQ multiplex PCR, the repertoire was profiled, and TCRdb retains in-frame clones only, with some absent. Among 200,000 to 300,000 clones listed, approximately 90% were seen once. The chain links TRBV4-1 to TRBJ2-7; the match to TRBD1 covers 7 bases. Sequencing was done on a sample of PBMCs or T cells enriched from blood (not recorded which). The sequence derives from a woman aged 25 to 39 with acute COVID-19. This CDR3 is CASSPRQGIYYEQYF. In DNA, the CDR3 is TGCGCCAGCAGCCCGCGACAGGGAATCTACTACGAGCAGTACTTC.